These 29 T cell receptor beta chains were all obtained from the same sample, sequenced in a study of human T cells and chemical hapten exposure. Time point defined: pre-sensitization, week 0. Sample treatment: therapeutic diphenylcyclopropenone sensitization with weekly scalp DPC. TCRdb recomputed calls from the RACE reads with MiXCR, one row per CDR3 protein. The sample records 60,000 to 70,000 distinct CDR3 sequences, about 10% being singletons. Specimen: whole blood, collected in connection with sensitization to the hapten diphenylcyclopropenone (DPC). The receptors were sampled from a woman aged 45-59 years with alopecia areata. Some clones in this sample may be carry-over from other donors' samples.

This clonotype was seen a handful of times. The chain employs TRBV30 and TRBJ2-2; 9 bases line up with TRBD1. The CDR3 has 14 amino acids. Unmatched junction bases numbered 5, after V lost 6 bases and J lost 3 bases. Germline loops: CDR1 GTSNPN, CDR2 SVGIG (reference sequence). The CDR3 nucleotides are TGTGCCTGCTCCGGGACAGGGTACACCGGGGAGCTGTTTTTT. Translated: CACSGTGYTGELFF.

The chain is built from TRBV9 and TRBJ2-7, with D hard to call. CDR1 and CDR2 from the germline V gene are SGDLS and YYNGEE. The CDR3 spans 15 residues. V lost 3 bases to trimming and J lost 2 bases, with 15 bases between them. CDR3 nucleotide sequence: TGTGCCAGCAGCGCTCGAGAGGTCCAAACCTACGAGCAGTACTTC. This sequence encodes CASSAREVQTYEQYF.

This clonotype was observed a handful of times. This sequence joins TRBV29-1 and TRBJ1-1; 9 nucleotides agree with TRBD1. V was pared by 5 bases and J by 11 bases, with 9 bases of the junction left unmatched. The CDR3 sequence is 12 residues long. CDR1 and CDR2 (germline): SQVTM, ANQGSEA. The CDR3 region is CSVKGQGPPAFF. CDR3 in DNA: TGCAGCGTTAAGGGACAGGGCCCGCCCGCTTTCTTT. The whole variable domain, remainder taken from reference TRBV29-1 and TRBJ1-1, is SAVISQKPSRDICQRGTSLTIQCQVDSQVTMMFWYRQQPGQSLTLIATANQGSEATYESGFVIDKFPISRPNLTFSTLTVSNMSPEDSSIYLCSVKGQGPPAFFGQGTRLTVV.

There are a few counts of this clonotype. This chain joins TRBV28 and TRBJ2-3, with 7 bases that match TRBD1. With 5 bases clipped from V and 6 bases from J, the junction kept 14 bases outside the gene matches. There are 16 residues in the CDR3. CDR1 and CDR2 (germline): MDHEN, SYDVKM. The DNA for the CDR3 is TGTGCCAGCAGTCTGACTTCACAGGGGCATTGGGATACGCAGTATTTT. Translated, it gives CASSLTSQGHWDTQYF.

This clonotype was counted many times. The gene calls are TRBV3-1 and TRBJ1-1, with D possibly TRBD1 on 5 matching bases. The germline V gene has CDR1 LGHDT and CDR2 YNNKEL (reference sequence). The germline V and J ends were trimmed by 3 bases and 0 bases, with 17 bases remaining between them. CDR3 length equals 17 residues. The CDR3 nucleotides read TGTGCCAGCAGCCAGCTCCTATGGGGCTCTATGAACACTGAAGCTTTCTTT. Protein product: CASSQLLWGSMNTEAFF.

This clonotype has a handful of counts. A read error may explain this, as a much larger clone is one base away. The V gene is TRBV27, the J gene TRBJ1-5; 7 positions agree with TRBD1. Unmatched junction bases numbered 2, after V lost 3 bases and J lost 3 bases. This CDR3 contains 14 residues. Germline V gene data show CDR1 as MNHEY and CDR2 as SMNVEV (reference sequence). This CDR3 is CASSFQGDNQPQHF. DNA of the CDR3: TGTGCCAGCAGTTTCCAGGGGGACAATCAGCCCCAGCATTTT.

This clonotype has just a few counts. The chain uses TRBV7-2 and TRBJ2-5, with a tentative D call TRBD2 (7 bases). Germline V CDR1 and CDR2: SGHTA, FQGNSA. The CDR3 totals 15 residues. Deletions cut 5 bases from V and 4 bases from J, with 17 bases between. CDR3 sequence: CASSPFSGGAETQYF. In nucleotides, the CDR3 is TGTGCCAGCAGCCCGTTTTCGGGGGGCGCAGAGACCCAGTACTTC.

The CDR3 bases are TGTGCCAGCAGCCGACAGGGGGTGGGCACAGATACGCAGTATTTT. Translation: CASSRQGVGTDTQYF. The chain couples TRBV5-4 to TRBJ2-3, with 9 bases fitting TRBD1. CDR3 length: 15 amino acids. With V trimmed by 4 bases and J by 1 base, 4 bases remained unmatched. From germline, CDR1 is SGHNT and CDR2 YYREEE (reference sequence).

This clonotype was detected many times. This chain links TRBV29-1 with TRBJ2-7; 8 bases are a match to TRBD1. J gave up 7 bases and V 6 bases, and 5 bases lay outside the gene matches. The CDR3 consists of 11 residues. The V gene's germline CDR1 is SQVTM and CDR2 ANQGSEA. The CDR3 nucleotides are TGCAGCGTCCAGGGGGCGTATGAGCAGTACTTC. Amino acids: CSVQGAYEQYF.

J is TRBJ2-7 and V is TRBV28, with D unclear. This CDR3 comprises 15 residues. The V and J ends lost 2 bases and 2 bases respectively, with 13 bases between them. In germline, CDR1 is MDHEN, CDR2 SYDVKM. The CDR3, as DNA: TGTGCCAGCAGTTTACCAGTGCTTGGGGCCTACGAGCAGTACTTC. This gives the protein CASSLPVLGAYEQYF.

This clonotype has just one count. This chain joins TRBV7-9 and TRBJ2-2, with D perhaps TRBD2 (5 bases). There are 14 residues in the CDR3. Trimming took 7 bases from V and 5 from J, leaving 14 bases between them. Per the germline V gene, CDR1 is SEHNR and CDR2 is FQNEAQ (reference sequence). Here the CDR3 DNA reads TGTGCCAGCATCAATTCGAGGGCGACCGGGGAGCTGTTTTTT. It yields the protein CASINSRATGELFF.

To note about this clonotype: This may stem from a read error, because a much larger clone lies one nucleotide away. This chain connects TRBV21-1 to TRBJ2-3. TRBV21-1 is a documented pseudogene. The length of the CDR3 is 15 residues. The CDR3 sequence is CASGKVRGLRDTQYF. As DNA, the CDR3 is TGTGCCAGCGGCAAAGTACGGGGTCTCCGAGATACGCAGTATTTT.

In its sample, this clonotype was seen many times. This sequence joins TRBV11-2 and TRBJ1-1; the D is unclear. Per the germline V gene, CDR1 is SGHAT and CDR2 is FQNNGV. V was clipped by 2 bases and J by 0 bases, with 4 bases between them. This CDR3 has 13 amino acids. The CDR3 region is CASSLSVNTEAFF. CDR3 sequence (DNA): TGTGCCAGCAGCTTATCAGTGAACACTGAAGCTTTCTTT. Variable domain in full (rest from reference TRBV11-2 and TRBJ1-1): EAGVAQSPRYKIIEKRQSVAFWCNPISGHATLYWYQQILGQGPKLLIQFQNNGVVDDSQLPKDRFSAERLKGVDSTLKIQPAKLEDSAVYLCASSLSVNTEAFFGQGTRLTVV.

The V call is TRBV20-1, the J call TRBJ1-5; D gene uncertain. The CDR3 runs to 14 residues. With 4 bases removed from V and 5 bases from J, the gap between germline ends came to 15 bases. Per germline, CDR1 DFQATT and CDR2 SNEGSKA (reference sequence). CDR3 sequence: CSATPGPPHQPQHF. The CDR3 DNA reads as TGCAGTGCTACCCCCGGGCCTCCTCATCAGCCCCAGCATTTT.

Notes on this clonotype: A much larger clone lies a single base off, so this may be a read error. The chain has TRBV12-3 or TRBV12-4 and TRBJ2-2; D might be TRBD2 (5 bases). CDR3 length: 13 residues. The CDR3 region has the DNA TGTGCCAGCAGTTTAGAAGTTACCGGGGAGCTGATTTTT. Translating it yields CASSLEVTGELIF.

In this sample, this clonotype turned up a few times. The chain recombines TRBV29-1 with TRBJ2-2; 8 positions match TRBD1. Germline CDR1 is SQVTM and CDR2 is ANQGSEA. This CDR3 contains 16 residues. V was pared by 7 bases and J by 1 base, with 11 bases of the junction left unmatched. The CDR3 sequence: CSAWDRRGGNTGELFF. Here the CDR3 DNA reads TGCAGCGCCTGGGACAGGCGAGGGGGGAACACCGGGGAGCTGTTTTTT.

CDR3 in DNA: TGTGCCAGCAGCGAGTTCCTAGCGGGAGGGTACAATGAGCAGTTCTTC. Translated: CASSEFLAGGYNEQFF. This chain links TRBV9 with TRBJ2-1; TRBD2 aligns across 12 bases. The germline V gene has CDR1 SGDLS and CDR2 YYNGEE. The CDR3 length is 16 residues. Trimming cost V 3 bases and J 4 bases; bases outside gene matches: 5.

In this sample, this clonotype turned up many times. The V gene is TRBV6-6, the J gene TRBJ1-6, with 7 bases that match TRBD1. The trim removed 2 bases at V and 8 bases at J, leaving 12 bases unmatched. This CDR3 is 17 amino acids long. Germline lookup yields CDR1 MNHNY and CDR2 SVGAGI (reference sequence). The CDR3 loop is CASSYRFLQGGDSPLHF. CDR3 in DNA: TGTGCCAGCAGTTACCGATTCCTTCAAGGGGGCGATTCACCCCTCCACTTT.

The table lists this clonotype with many counts. The CDR3, as DNA: TGTGCCAGCAGCTCCCGACTAGCGGGAGTCGCAGATACGCAGTATTTT. Encoded protein: CASSSRLAGVADTQYF. This sequence joins TRBV11-2 and TRBJ2-3, with TRBD2 matching 12 bases. The CDR3 is made up of 16 amino acids. Germline-derived CDR1 and CDR2 are SGHAT and FQNNGV. Trimming removed 4 bases from V and 4 bases from J; junction bases left unmatched: 6. Combining the CDR3 with reference TRBV11-2 and TRBJ2-3 gives the whole variable domain EAGVAQSPRYKIIEKRQSVAFWCNPISGHATLYWYQQILGQGPKLLIQFQNNGVVDDSQLPKDRFSAERLKGVDSTLKIQPAKLEDSAVYLCASSSRLAGVADTQYFGPGTRLTVL.

This clonotype was seen just once. A much bigger clone sits one base away, suggesting this may be a read error. This chain links TRBV27 with TRBJ1-6; unclear D gene. This CDR3 has 13 residues. The germline gives CDR1 MNHEY, CDR2 SMNVEV (reference sequence). The CDR3 spells CASSLQRNSALHF. The CDR3 DNA sequence: TGTGCCAGCAGTTTGCAGAGAAATTCAGCCCTCCACTTT.

This clonotype has more than one count but fewer than ten. The chain employs TRBV6-5 and TRBJ1-5; D gene ambiguous. The CDR3 has 13 amino acids. Germline V gene lookup returns CDR1 MNHEY and CDR2 SVGAGI. With 6 bases removed from V and 4 bases from J, the gap between germline ends came to 10 bases. This CDR3 is CASRLTMNQPQHF. In DNA, the CDR3 is TGTGCCAGCAGGCTTACGATGAATCAGCCCCAGCATTTT.

The chain is built from TRBV14 and TRBJ1-1; D is ambiguous. The CDR3 consists of 15 residues. Trimming removed 3 bases from V and 1 base from J, with 12 bases in between. CDR1 and CDR2 (germline): SGHDN, FVKESK. The CDR3 DNA reads as TGTGCCAGCAGCCACCCGGCGGCAGGGAACACTGAAGCTTTCTTT. Translating it yields CASSHPAAGNTEAFF. Combining the CDR3 with reference TRBV14 and TRBJ1-1 gives the whole variable domain EAGVTQFPSHSVIEKGQTVTLRCDPISGHDNLYWYRRVMGKEIKFLLHFVKESKQDESGMPNNRFLAERTGGTYSTLKVQPAELEDSGVYFCASSHPAAGNTEAFFGQGTRLTVV.

This rearrangement joins TRBV5-1 to TRBJ1-1, with a possible D match to TRBD1 (6 bases). There are 14 residues in the CDR3. Trimming shortened V by 3 bases and J by 10 bases, and 19 bases separated the two germline ends. Germline V lookup: CDR1 SGHRS, CDR2 YFSETQ. The CDR3 here is CASSSDRPPVAAFF. The CDR3 nucleotides are TGCGCCAGCAGCTCTGACAGGCCCCCGGTAGCAGCTTTCTTT.

This clonotype was seen a few times. This chain joins TRBV7-9 and TRBJ1-3, with D perhaps matching TRBD1 (6 bases). CDR3 length equals 17 residues. Germline V gene lookup returns CDR1 SEHNR and CDR2 FQNEAQ (reference sequence). Trimming took off 5 bases at V and 0 bases at J, with 17 bases between the two ends. The CDR3 spells CASSGNRRDTSGNTIYF. CDR3 bases: TGTGCCAGCAGCGGGAATAGACGGGACACCTCTGGAAACACCATATATTTT.

This clonotype came up a few times. The chain recombines TRBV3-1 with TRBJ2-5; possibly TRBD1 for D (6 bases). V lost 0 bases, J lost 4 bases, and 15 bases lay in between. Germline V gene lookup returns CDR1 LGHDT and CDR2 YNNKEL (reference sequence). The CDR3 covers 16 residues. Here the CDR3 reads CASSQDWGQYGETQYF. The CDR3 nucleotides read TGTGCCAGCAGCCAAGATTGGGGACAATATGGAGAGACCCAGTACTTC.

This clonotype was counted only a few times. The chain joins TRBV18 to TRBJ1-1; 12 bases are shared with TRBD1. V shed 3 bases, J shed 6 bases, and the junction held 5 bases outside the gene matches. CDR3 length: 15 residues. Germline CDR1 and CDR2: KGHSH and LQKENI. The chain's CDR3 is CASSPPGTGGSEAFF. The CDR3 DNA sequence: TGTGCCAGCTCACCCCCCGGGACAGGGGGCTCTGAAGCTTTCTTT. The variable domain in full, completed from reference TRBV18 and TRBJ1-1, reads NAGVMQNPRHLVRRRGQEARLRCSPMKGHSHVYWYRQLPEEGLKFMVYLQKENIIDESGMPKERFSAEFPKEGPSILRIQQVVRGDSAAYFCASSPPGTGGSEAFFGQGTRLTVV.

The chain joins TRBV7-8 to TRBJ1-1; D is ambiguous. The V gene's germline CDR1 is SGHVS and CDR2 FQNEAQ. The CDR3 consists of 12 residues. Trimming left V 1 base short and J 4 bases short, with 4 bases between. The CDR3 region has the DNA TGTGCCAGCAGCTTAGGTTCCACTGAAGCTTTCTTT. As protein: CASSLGSTEAFF.

This clonotype was seen more than once but under ten times. This rearrangement joins TRBV4-3 to TRBJ2-1, with D perhaps TRBD1 (6 bases). The germline V gene encodes CDR1 LGHNA and CDR2 YSLEER. The CDR3 is 15 amino acids. V was trimmed by 3 bases and J by 7 bases, leaving 16 bases between them. The CDR3 bases are TGCGCCAGCAGCCACCTGGGGGACACCGCGAATGAGCAGTTCTTC. The encoded protein is CASSHLGDTANEQFF.

This clonotype appeared many times. J is TRBJ2-3 and V is TRBV12-3 or TRBV12-4, with D uncertain. Trimming pared 7 bases from V and 4 bases from J, leaving 12 bases between. This CDR3 spans 13 amino acids. In DNA form, the CDR3 reads TGTGCCAGCATCCTTAGGTGGGCAGATACGCAGTATTTT. Its translation is CASILRWADTQYF.